These T cell receptor beta chains were read from a single sample in a study of blood T cell repertoires in COVID-19. Sequenced by immunoSEQ multiplex PCR; TCRdb stores in-frame clones only, minus some. The sample contains roughly 170,000 clones, 70% to 90% of which appear only once. Material: peripheral blood. The source of these receptors is a man aged 40-49 years who had recovered from COVID-19. The CDR3 runs from the conserved cysteine through the conserved F or W. D genes are given only for firm matches. Not all rows give a size; the values are once, few, many and, for expanded clones, a class.

D gene: TRBD1; J gene: TRBJ1-4; clone size: -; V gene: TRBV28; CDR3 protein: CASSLAGQKGGKLFF; CDR3 DNA: TGTGCCAGCAGTTTAGCGGGACAGAAAGGCGGAAAACTGTTTTTT
D gene: -; J gene: TRBJ1-6; clone size: -; V gene: TRBV4-1; CDR3 protein: CASSQLPPGFNSPLHF; CDR3 DNA: TGCGCCAGCAGCCAACTTCCCCCAGGGTTTAATTCACCCCTCCACTTT
D gene: -; J gene: TRBJ2-7; clone size: -; V gene: TRBV5-1; CDR3 protein: CASSLSGVDYEQYF; CDR3 DNA: TGCGCCAGCAGCTTGAGCGGAGTCGACTACGAGCAGTACTTC
D gene: -; J gene: TRBJ2-7; clone size: -; V gene: TRBV6-5; CDR3 protein: CASSRTSSSYEQYF; CDR3 DNA: TGTGCCAGCAGCCGGACTTCGAGCTCCTACGAGCAGTACTTC
D gene: TRBD2; J gene: TRBJ2-7; clone size: -; V gene: TRBV7-8; CDR3 protein: CATKTSEVSYEQYF; CDR3 DNA: TGTGCCACCAAAACTAGCGAGGTCTCCTACGAGCAGTACTTC
D gene: -; J gene: TRBJ2-7; clone size: once; V gene: TRBV5-1; CDR3 protein: CASSLEGVRDEQYF; CDR3 DNA: TGCGCCAGCAGCTTGGAGGGGGTAAGAGACGAGCAGTACTTC
D gene: -; J gene: TRBJ1-1; clone size: -; V gene: TRBV5-1; CDR3 protein: CASSLGAAMNTEAFF; CDR3 DNA: TGCGCCAGCAGCTTGGGGGCTGCCATGAACACTGAAGCTTTCTTT
D gene: TRBD1; J gene: TRBJ2-1; clone size: -; V gene: TRBV2; CDR3 protein: CASSVGSRDRYNEQFF; CDR3 DNA: TGTGCCAGCAGTGTTGGATCCCGGGACAGATACAATGAGCAGTTCTTC
D gene: -; J gene: TRBJ2-3; clone size: -; V gene: TRBV12-3/TRBV12-4; CDR3 protein: CASSASNTQYF; CDR3 DNA: TGTGCCAGCAGTGCGTCGAATACGCAGTATTTT
D gene: TRBD1; J gene: TRBJ1-1; clone size: once; V gene: TRBV18; CDR3 protein: CASSPQTGVSEAFF; CDR3 DNA: TGTGCCAGCTCTCCCCAGACAGGGGTCTCTGAAGCTTTCTTT
D gene: -; J gene: TRBJ2-7; clone size: -; V gene: TRBV7-9; CDR3 protein: CASSFRYEQYF; CDR3 DNA: TGTGCCAGCAGCTTCCGTTACGAGCAGTACTTC
D gene: -; J gene: TRBJ2-7; clone size: -; V gene: TRBV7-8; CDR3 protein: CASSSPSAGYEQYF; CDR3 DNA: TGTGCCAGCAGCTCCCCTAGCGCGGGCTACGAGCAGTACTTC
D gene: -; J gene: TRBJ2-5; clone size: -; V gene: TRBV30; CDR3 protein: CAWSFPGQIKETQYF; CDR3 DNA: TGTGCCTGGAGCTTCCCGGGACAAATAAAAGAGACCCAGTACTTC
D gene: TRBD2; J gene: TRBJ2-2; clone size: -; V gene: TRBV29-1; CDR3 protein: CSVTSGGNTGELFF; CDR3 DNA: TGCAGCGTTACTAGCGGGGGGAACACCGGGGAGCTGTTTTTT
D gene: -; J gene: TRBJ2-2; clone size: -; V gene: TRBV10-3; CDR3 protein: CAIRDAGELFF; CDR3 DNA: TGTGCCATCCGTGACGCCGGGGAGCTGTTTTTT
D gene: -; J gene: TRBJ2-7; clone size: -; V gene: TRBV9; CDR3 protein: CASSPSTRDYEQYF; CDR3 DNA: TGTGCCAGCAGCCCATCGACTCGTGACTACGAGCAGTACTTC
D gene: -; J gene: TRBJ2-5; clone size: -; V gene: TRBV18; CDR3 protein: CASSPNLSQETQYF; CDR3 DNA: TGTGCCAGCTCACCGAATCTCAGCCAAGAGACCCAGTACTTC
D gene: TRBD2; J gene: TRBJ2-1; clone size: -; V gene: TRBV15; CDR3 protein: CATKTSGYNEQFF; CDR3 DNA: TGTGCCACGAAGACTAGCGGGTACAATGAGCAGTTCTTC
D gene: -; J gene: TRBJ2-7; clone size: few; V gene: TRBV2; CDR3 protein: CASSGQLLAYEQYF; CDR3 DNA: TGTGCCAGCAGTGGACAGTTACTGGCCTACGAGCAGTACTTC
D gene: -; J gene: TRBJ1-4; clone size: -; V gene: TRBV28; CDR3 protein: CASSRGDEKLFF; CDR3 DNA: TGTGCCAGCAGTCGCGGCGATGAAAAACTGTTTTTT
D gene: -; J gene: TRBJ1-1; clone size: -; V gene: TRBV7-9; CDR3 protein: CASSFSLVEAFF; CDR3 DNA: TGTGCCAGCAGCTTTAGCCTGGTTGAAGCTTTCTTT
D gene: -; J gene: TRBJ2-2; clone size: -; V gene: TRBV11-3; CDR3 protein: CASSLADRGPLTGELLF; CDR3 DNA: TGTGCCAGCAGCTTAGCAGATAGAGGGCCCCTCACCGGGGAGCTGCTTTTT
D gene: -; J gene: TRBJ1-2; clone size: -; V gene: TRBV7-9; CDR3 protein: CASSYGGEGYTF; CDR3 DNA: TGTGCCAGCAGCTACGGGGGTGAGGGCTACACCTTC
D gene: -; J gene: TRBJ1-5; clone size: -; V gene: TRBV28; CDR3 protein: CASRKDYYSNQPQHF; CDR3 DNA: TGTGCCAGCAGAAAAGACTACTATAGCAATCAGCCCCAGCATTTT
D gene: TRBD1; J gene: TRBJ1-2; clone size: -; V gene: TRBV6-6; CDR3 protein: CASSRNQQGELGYTF; CDR3 DNA: TGTGCCAGCAGTCGCAACCAACAGGGGGAACTAGGCTACACCTTC
D gene: -; J gene: TRBJ2-2; clone size: -; V gene: TRBV9; CDR3 protein: CASGRGYTGELFF; CDR3 DNA: TGTGCCAGCGGGAGGGGGTACACCGGGGAGCTGTTTTTT
D gene: TRBD1; J gene: TRBJ2-1; clone size: -; V gene: TRBV25-1; CDR3 protein: CASSEKGANNEQFF; CDR3 DNA: TGTGCCAGCAGTGAAAAGGGGGCGAACAATGAGCAGTTCTTC
D gene: TRBD1; J gene: TRBJ2-7; clone size: -; V gene: TRBV7-9; CDR3 protein: CASSNLTGVVDEQYF; CDR3 DNA: TGTGCCAGCAGCAATCTGACAGGGGTGGTCGACGAGCAGTACTTC
D gene: TRBD2; J gene: TRBJ2-7; clone size: -; V gene: TRBV7-2; CDR3 protein: CASSLVSGSSYEQYF; CDR3 DNA: TGTGCCAGCAGCTTAGTTAGCGGGAGCTCCTACGAGCAGTACTTC
D gene: TRBD2; J gene: TRBJ2-1; clone size: -; V gene: TRBV5-4; CDR3 protein: CASSLAGGQNNEQFF; CDR3 DNA: TGTGCCAGCAGCTTAGCGGGGGGGCAAAACAATGAGCAGTTCTTC
D gene: TRBD2; J gene: TRBJ2-3; clone size: -; V gene: TRBV27; CDR3 protein: CASRLAGSSTQYF; CDR3 DNA: TGTGCCAGCAGATTAGCGGGGAGTTCAACGCAGTATTTT
D gene: -; J gene: TRBJ2-7; clone size: -; V gene: TRBV27; CDR3 protein: CASSLIPRSYEQYF; CDR3 DNA: TGTGCCAGCAGTTTAATTCCTAGATCCTACGAGCAGTACTTC
D gene: -; J gene: TRBJ2-1; clone size: few; V gene: TRBV7-9; CDR3 protein: CASSLAGTTYNEQFF; CDR3 DNA: TGTGCCAGCAGCTTAGCCGGGACAACATACAATGAGCAGTTCTTC
D gene: -; J gene: TRBJ1-6; clone size: -; V gene: TRBV19; CDR3 protein: CASSIDRPNSPLHF; CDR3 DNA: TGTGCCAGTAGTATAGACAGGCCGAATTCACCCCTCCACTTT
D gene: TRBD2; J gene: TRBJ2-1; clone size: -; V gene: TRBV4-2; CDR3 protein: CASSQGMLAGDNEQFF; CDR3 DNA: TGTGCCAGCAGCCAAGGAATGCTAGCGGGAGACAATGAGCAGTTCTTC
D gene: TRBD1; J gene: TRBJ1-6; clone size: -; V gene: TRBV7-9; CDR3 protein: CASSRDSNSPLHF; CDR3 DNA: TGTGCCAGCAGCCGGGACAGCAATTCACCCCTCCACTTT
D gene: TRBD2; J gene: TRBJ2-7; clone size: -; V gene: TRBV28; CDR3 protein: CASSLKASGRREQYF; CDR3 DNA: TGTGCCAGCAGTTTAAAGGCTAGCGGCCGAAGGGAGCAGTACTTC
D gene: -; J gene: TRBJ1-5; clone size: -; V gene: TRBV7-3; CDR3 protein: CASSLTANQPQHF; CDR3 DNA: TGTGCCAGCAGCTTGACAGCTAATCAGCCCCAGCACTTT
D gene: -; J gene: TRBJ2-2; clone size: -; V gene: TRBV3-1/TRBV3-2; CDR3 protein: CASSKQDTGELFF; CDR3 DNA: TGTGCCAGCAGCAAACAGGACACCGGGGAGCTGTTTTTT
D gene: TRBD2; J gene: TRBJ2-1; clone size: -; V gene: TRBV24-1; CDR3 protein: CATSVTSGGAKVYNEQFF; CDR3 DNA: TGTGCCACCAGTGTAACTAGCGGGGGGGCCAAGGTCTACAATGAGCAGTTCTTC
D gene: -; J gene: TRBJ2-3; clone size: once; V gene: TRBV7-2; CDR3 protein: CASSLARGITDTQYF; CDR3 DNA: TGTGCCAGCAGCTTAGCGCGAGGGATCACAGATACGCAGTATTTT
D gene: -; J gene: TRBJ2-7; clone size: -; V gene: TRBV28; CDR3 protein: CASSLGHRTYEQYF; CDR3 DNA: TGTGCCAGCAGTTTAGGGCACCGCACCTACGAGCAGTACTTC
D gene: TRBD1; J gene: TRBJ1-2; clone size: -; V gene: TRBV6-6; CDR3 protein: CASSYSRQGAGGYTF; CDR3 DNA: TGTGCCAGCAGTTACTCGAGACAGGGGGCCGGAGGCTACACCTTC
D gene: -; J gene: TRBJ2-2; clone size: few; V gene: TRBV19; CDR3 protein: CASSSTGTGELFF; CDR3 DNA: TGTGCCAGTAGTTCGACGGGGACCGGGGAGCTGTTTTTT
D gene: -; J gene: TRBJ2-5; clone size: -; V gene: TRBV11-3; CDR3 protein: CASSLGADGQETQYF; CDR3 DNA: TGTGCCAGCAGCCTAGGGGCTGACGGACAAGAGACCCAGTACTTC
D gene: TRBD2; J gene: TRBJ2-3; clone size: -; V gene: TRBV6-5; CDR3 protein: CASSNRAGGTDTQYF; CDR3 DNA: TGTGCCAGCAGTAACCGGGCGGGGGGCACAGATACGCAGTATTTT
D gene: -; J gene: TRBJ2-5; clone size: -; V gene: TRBV19; CDR3 protein: CASSIEPRGTQYF; CDR3 DNA: TGTGCCAGTAGTATAGAACCGCGGGGGACCCAGTACTTC
D gene: TRBD2; J gene: TRBJ2-5; clone size: -; V gene: TRBV15; CDR3 protein: CATSRGTSDQETQYF; CDR3 DNA: TGTGCCACCAGCAGAGGGACTAGCGACCAAGAGACCCAGTACTTC
D gene: TRBD2; J gene: TRBJ2-1; clone size: -; V gene: TRBV5-1; CDR3 protein: CASSPLPGLGNEQFF; CDR3 DNA: TGCGCCAGCAGCCCACTCCCGGGACTAGGAAATGAGCAGTTCTTC
D gene: TRBD2; J gene: TRBJ2-1; clone size: -; V gene: TRBV30; CDR3 protein: CAWLTSGGRNEQFF; CDR3 DNA: TGTGCCTGGTTGACTAGCGGGGGGAGGAATGAGCAGTTCTTC
D gene: -; J gene: TRBJ2-3; clone size: -; V gene: TRBV11-3; CDR3 protein: CASSLGTTYTDTQYF; CDR3 DNA: TGTGCCAGCAGCTTAGGGACTACCTACACAGATACGCAGTATTTT
D gene: TRBD1; J gene: TRBJ1-5; clone size: -; V gene: TRBV28; CDR3 protein: CASGQQGASNQPQHF; CDR3 DNA: TGTGCCAGCGGCCAACAGGGGGCAAGCAATCAGCCCCAGCATTTT
D gene: -; J gene: TRBJ1-4; clone size: -; V gene: TRBV20-1; CDR3 protein: CSAMTEKLFF; CDR3 DNA: TGCAGTGCGATGACAGAAAAACTGTTTTTT